The 3 T cell receptor beta chains given below trace back to one sample, sequenced in a study of shared clonotypes between healthy human individuals. This table comes from immunoSEQ multiplex PCR, and its TCRdb copy is limited to in-frame clones, with some not included. Found here are a few million clones, around 90% of them singletons; the top ten hold 0.13% to 0.15%. The specimen was naive CD4+ T cells sorted from blood. Sample subset: CD45RA+ positively selected. The receptors shown here come from a man between 18 and 35 years old in good health.

This clone has only one observation. The rearrangement uses TRBV18 and TRBJ2-7, with 10 nucleotides matching TRBD1. Per germline, CDR1 KGHSH and CDR2 LQKENI. V shed 3 bases, J shed 1 base, and the junction held 9 bases outside the gene matches. This CDR3 has 17 amino acids. The CDR3 DNA reads as TGTGCCAGCTCACCGGGAGGTTGGGACAGGGGTTCCTACGAGCAGTACTTC. It yields the protein CASSPGGWDRGSYEQYF.

The chain couples TRBV29-1 to TRBJ2-7, with a possible D match to TRBD1 (5 bases). Trimming stripped 2 bases from V and 5 bases from J, with 13 bases between. This CDR3 is built from 13 residues. The germline V gene encodes CDR1 SQVTM and CDR2 ANQGSEA. Here the CDR3 reads CSVERSQGDEQYF. The CDR3 DNA reads TGCAGCGTTGAACGGAGTCAGGGTGACGAGCAGTACTTC.

This rearrangement joins TRBV5-1 to TRBJ2-5; TRBD1 might be the D (5 bases). This CDR3 has 15 amino acids. The germline V gene encodes CDR1 SGHRS and CDR2 YFSETQ. Trimming pared 0 bases from V and 4 bases from J, leaving 13 bases between. The CDR3 protein is CASSLGGQSGETQYF. Written as DNA, the CDR3 is TGCGCCAGCAGCTTGGGGGGCCAGTCGGGAGAGACCCAGTACTTC.